These T cell receptor beta chains were read from a single sample in a study of cytomegalovirus exposure and HLA in healthy donors. Generated by immunoSEQ multiplex PCR, the TCRdb table keeps only in-frame clones and is missing some. Here the sample spans around 280,000 clones, around nine tenths being singletons. Sample: PBMCs. The receptors derive from a young woman in good health and CMV-seronegative. Both conserved end residues are part of each CDR3. A D gene is named only where the DNA matches it firmly. Only some rows state a clone size, as once, few, many or a class for expanded clones.

NA,TRBV6-6,TRBJ2-1,NA,TGTGCCAGCAGACCGGGAATCAATGAGCAGTTCTTC,CASRPGINEQFF
TRBD2,TRBV7-8,TRBJ2-1,NA,TGTGCCAGCAGCCCCCGGGCTAGCGGGCTAAACAATGAGCAGTTCTTC,CASSPRASGLNNEQFF
TRBD1,TRBV18,TRBJ1-5,once,TGTGCCAGCTCAAGATACGGACAGGGGGAAATTCAGCCCCAGCATTTT,CASSRYGQGEIQPQHF
NA,TRBV5-6,TRBJ2-7,NA,TGTGCCAGCAGCGTCGGGACTTCCTACGAGCAGTACTTC,CASSVGTSYEQYF
TRBD1,TRBV27,TRBJ1-6,NA,TGTGCCAGCAGTTTAAGGCACAGGGGAGCAGATAATTCACCCCTCCACTTT,CASSLRHRGADNSPLHF
NA,TRBV4-2,TRBJ2-3,NA,TGTGCCAGCAGCCAAGATTCGATTAGTTCGGGGGTGCTAAGCACAGATACGCAGTATTTT,CASSQDSISSGVLSTDTQYF
NA,TRBV9,TRBJ1-6,NA,TGTGCCAGCAGCGAGGGCCAGGGTGGCTCACCCCTCCACTTT,CASSEGQGGSPLHF
TRBD1,TRBV4-1,TRBJ1-1,NA,TGCGCCAGCAGCCATTACTCCGGGACAGGGCTAGCTGAAGCTTTCTTT,CASSHYSGTGLAEAFF
NA,TRBV6-5,TRBJ2-1,NA,TGTGCCGTATTTATTCCTGGGGGGGAGCAGTTCTTC,CAVFIPGGEQFF
TRBD1,TRBV6-5,TRBJ1-2,NA,TGTGCCAGCAGTTACCGGGGGACAGCCTACTATGGCTACACCTTC,CASSYRGTAYYGYTF
TRBD1,TRBV10-3,TRBJ2-7,NA,TGTGCCATCAAGACAGGGGAGACCTACGAGCAGTACTTC,CAIKTGETYEQYF
NA,TRBV11-1,TRBJ2-7,NA,TGTGCCAGCAGCTCTAGCGACAGGGCCGAGCAGTACTTC,CASSSSDRAEQYF
NA,TRBV30,TRBJ1-1,NA,TGTGCCTGGAGTGTATTCGGGGGCACTGAAGCTTTCTTT,CAWSVFGGTEAFF
NA,TRBV19,TRBJ2-3,NA,TGTGCCAGTAGTAGTGGGGTCCAGGGTGGAGGCACAGATACGCAGTATTTT,CASSSGVQGGGTDTQYF
TRBD2,TRBV11-2,TRBJ2-7,NA,TGTGCCAGCAGCTTTAGACCCGCGGGGGGTTTTTGGGGCGAGCAGTACTTC,CASSFRPAGGFWGEQYF
NA,TRBV6-6,TRBJ2-3,NA,TGTGCCAGCAGGACCCTAGATTCGCCGGCAGATACGCAGTATTTT,CASRTLDSPADTQYF
NA,TRBV27,TRBJ2-7,NA,TGTGCCAGCAGTCCCGGACTGACCTACGAGCAGTACTTC,CASSPGLTYEQYF
NA,TRBV7-9,TRBJ1-5,NA,TGTGCCAGCAGCTGGGGGGAGGGGGGAGCGGGAAATCAGCCCCAGCATTTT,CASSWGEGGAGNQPQHF
TRBD1,TRBV29-1,TRBJ1-5,NA,TGCAGCGTATGGTCGGGACAGACACCTTATAGCAATCAGCCCCAGCATTTT,CSVWSGQTPYSNQPQHF
TRBD2,TRBV7-3,TRBJ2-1,NA,TGTGCCAGCAGTCTCGCTAGCGGGGGGGCCTACAATGAGCAGTTCTTC,CASSLASGGAYNEQFF
TRBD1,TRBV18,TRBJ1-2,NA,TGTGCCAGCTCACCCACAACAGGGGGCTTTGATGGCTACACCTTC,CASSPTTGGFDGYTF
TRBD1,TRBV28,TRBJ1-2,once,TGTGCCAGCAGTGCCACCGGGACAGGGGCCTCTGGCTACACCTTC,CASSATGTGASGYTF
NA,TRBV30,TRBJ2-1,NA,TGTGCCTGGTGCGAAGTCCCCGATGAGCAGTTCTTC,CAWCEVPDEQFF
TRBD1,TRBV7-2,TRBJ1-5,once,TGTGCCAGCACCCATTACAGGGGGGGCAATCAGCCCCAGCATTTT,CASTHYRGGNQPQHF
NA,TRBV9,TRBJ2-3,NA,TGTGCCAGTGATCTAGGCGTGGACAGCCAGACCACAGATACGCAGTATTTT,CASDLGVDSQTTDTQYF
NA,TRBV30,TRBJ1-2,NA,TGTGCCTGGAGTGTAACTACATTACGACATGGCTACACCTTC,CAWSVTTLRHGYTF
TRBD1,TRBV7-9,TRBJ1-2,NA,TGTGCCAGCAGCTTAGGGGGCGACAGGGTGGGCTATGGCTACACCTTC,CASSLGGDRVGYGYTF
TRBD1,TRBV10-3,TRBJ1-4,NA,TGTGCCATCAGTGGCCGACAGGGGGCGGCCGAAAAACTGTTTTTT,CAISGRQGAAEKLFF
TRBD1,TRBV10-3,TRBJ2-1,NA,TGTGCCATCAGTGAGGGGACAGGGACCTACAATGAGCAGTTCTTC,CAISEGTGTYNEQFF
NA,TRBV2,TRBJ2-1,NA,TGTGCCAGCAACCTTCCACAGGAGAATGAGCAGTTCTTC,CASNLPQENEQFF
NA,TRBV5-8,TRBJ1-1,NA,TGTGCCAGCAGCTTGACTCATGTCACTGAAGCTTTCTTT,CASSLTHVTEAFF
NA,TRBV11-2,TRBJ2-3,NA,TGTGCCAGCACCAAGACTGAAGGGGGTAGTACGCAGTATTTT,CASTKTEGGSTQYF
TRBD1,TRBV5-1,TRBJ2-7,NA,TGCGCCAGCAGCCAACCGGGACAGTCCGACTACGAGCAGTACTTC,CASSQPGQSDYEQYF
TRBD1,TRBV7-9,TRBJ2-7,NA,TGTTCCAGCAGCTTAACGACAGGGTACGAGCAGTACTTC,CSSSLTTGYEQYF
NA,TRBV9,TRBJ2-7,NA,TGTGCCAGCTCCCCGGAACAGGGATATTACGAGCAGTACTTC,CASSPEQGYYEQYF
TRBD1,TRBV7-9,TRBJ2-2,NA,TGTGCCAGCAGCACTTGGACAGGGGCCTCCGGGGAGCTGTTTTTT,CASSTWTGASGELFF
NA,TRBV6-6,TRBJ1-1,NA,TGTGCCAGCAGTTCAGCGTGGGGCAGGGGAAAAACTGAAGCTTTCTTT,CASSSAWGRGKTEAFF
TRBD1,TRBV12-5,TRBJ1-1,NA,TGTGCTGGCCAGGGGGAAGCGGGTGAAGCTTTCTTT,CAGQGEAGEAFF
NA,TRBV27,TRBJ2-7,NA,TGTGCCAGCAGTTTGGGGGGATCCTACGAGCAGTACTTC,CASSLGGSYEQYF
TRBD1,TRBV7-3,TRBJ1-6,NA,TGTGCCAGCAGCTCGGGACAGAGTAATTCACCCCTCCACTTT,CASSSGQSNSPLHF
TRBD1,TRBV2,TRBJ1-1,NA,TGTGCCAGCAGGGGACAGGTGACCACTGAAGCTTTCTTT,CASRGQVTTEAFF
NA,TRBV27,TRBJ2-1,once,TGTGCCAGCAGCACAGGTAATGAGCAGTTCTTC,CASSTGNEQFF
NA,TRBV29-1,TRBJ2-1,NA,TGCAGCGTTGAAGATCAACAGGGCTATGAGCAGTTCTTC,CSVEDQQGYEQFF
TRBD2,TRBV6-5,TRBJ2-7,once,TGTGCCAGCAGTTATTCGACTCCGGGACTAGTTGGCGAGCAGTACTTC,CASSYSTPGLVGEQYF
NA,TRBV14,TRBJ1-1,NA,TGTGCCAGCAGCCAAGTACAGAACACTGAAGCTTTCTTT,CASSQVQNTEAFF
NA,TRBV9,TRBJ2-1,once,TGTGCCAGCAGCGTAGACGGGCAGGGGCATGTAGGTGAGCAGTTCTTC,CASSVDGQGHVGEQFF
NA,TRBV19,TRBJ1-3,NA,TGTGCCAGTAGTCCCTCGGAGGGTTCCACCATATATTTT,CASSPSEGSTIYF
NA,TRBV7-9,TRBJ1-2,NA,TGTGCCAGCAGCTTTGGGGGCGGCTACACCTTC,CASSFGGGYTF
NA,TRBV21-1,TRBJ2-7,NA,TGTGACATAAGGGGGACAGGGCCCTCCTACGAGCAGTACTTC,CDIRGTGPSYEQYF
TRBD1,TRBV28,TRBJ1-4,NA,TGTGCCAGCAGTTACTGGACAGGGGACGGGGAACTGTTTTTT,CASSYWTGDGELFF
NA,TRBV29-1,TRBJ2-2,NA,TGCAGCGTTGAAAAGTCGGGACTCACGACCGGGGAGCTGTTTTTT,CSVEKSGLTTGELFF
NA,TRBV6-5,TRBJ1-3,NA,TGTGCCAGCAGCCCTCCCCTTGGAAACACCATATATTTT,CASSPPLGNTIYF
NA,TRBV27,TRBJ2-7,NA,TGTGCCAGCAGTTCGACACGTTACGAGCAGTACTTC,CASSSTRYEQYF